A selection of T cell receptor beta chains follows, all from one sample in a study of blood T cell repertoires in COVID-19. The table came from immunoSEQ multiplex PCR; TCRdb's copy has only in-frame clones and leaves some out. The table records 130,000 or so clones, 88% of them present only once. The specimen sequenced was peripheral blood. Source of these receptors: a human donor with COVID-19, enrolled during active disease. The donor label of this sample is uncertain. Both conserved end residues are part of each CDR3. The D gene is left open where the match is weak. Where a row states a size, it is once, few, many or the class of an expanded clone; other rows omit it.

V	J	D	length	size	CDR3	DNA
TRBV19	TRBJ1-4	NA	13	NA	CASSSGVGEKLFF	TGTGCCAGTAGCTCAGGGGTGGGCGAAAAACTGTTTTTT
TRBV2	TRBJ2-1	TRBD1	14	few	CASRSLTGHNEQFF	TGTGCCAGCAGATCCTTGACAGGGCACAATGAGCAGTTCTTC
TRBV11-2	TRBJ2-5	TRBD1	14	NA	CASSLGQGEETQYF	TGTGCCAGCAGCCTAGGACAGGGGGAAGAGACCCAGTACTTC
TRBV10-2	TRBJ1-2	NA	15	NA	CASRPLGGSNYGYTF	TGCGCCAGCAGGCCCCTCGGGGGATCTAACTATGGCTACACCTTC
TRBV5-1	TRBJ2-7	NA	15	NA	CASSLEQGPLGEQYF	TGCGCCAGCAGCTTGGAACAGGGCCCACTAGGCGAGCAGTACTTC
TRBV5-1	TRBJ2-1	NA	15	NA	CASSLLRDSYNEQFF	TGCGCCAGCAGCTTGCTCCGGGACTCCTACAATGAGCAGTTCTTC
TRBV12-3/TRBV12-4	TRBJ2-7	NA	11	NA	CASSREYEQYF	TGTGCCAGCAGCCGGGAGTACGAGCAGTACTTC
TRBV7-9	TRBJ2-1	NA	12	NA	CASSLDSNEQFF	TGTGCCAGCAGCTTAGATAGCAATGAGCAGTTCTTC
TRBV5-1	TRBJ2-5	TRBD1	14	NA	CASSFGQGQETQYF	TGCGCCAGCAGCTTTGGACAGGGCCAAGAGACCCAGTACTTC
TRBV28	TRBJ1-2	TRBD1	14	NA	CASSFRDRDYGYTF	TGTGCCAGCAGTTTTAGGGACAGAGACTATGGCTACACCTTC
TRBV5-4	TRBJ2-3	NA	12	NA	CASSLYTDTQYF	TGTGCCAGCAGCCTTTACACAGATACGCAGTATTTT
TRBV6-5	TRBJ2-1	TRBD2	15	once	CASSLERGSYNEQFF	TGTGCCAGCAGTTTGGAGCGGGGGTCCTACAATGAGCAGTTCTTC
TRBV3-1/TRBV3-2	TRBJ2-5	TRBD2	16	once	CASSQNLAGVKETQYF	TGTGCCAGCAGCCAAAATCTAGCGGGAGTCAAGGAGACCCAGTACTTC
TRBV2	TRBJ1-6	NA	14	NA	CASSEARVNSPLHF	TGTGCCAGCAGTGAAGCGCGGGTGAATTCACCCCTCCACTTT